One sample yielded the 5 T cell receptor beta chains listed below, sequenced in a study of regulatory T cells in long-lasting Graves disease (dated by TCRdb to the early 2020s). Libraries were built with multiplex PCR. Sequencing was performed on an Illumina HiSeq 4000. iRepertoire HTBI primers and Arm-PCR amplification of CDR3 regions were used to construct TCR beta libraries. TCRdb redid the processing of the public reads, applying fastp at Q25 and MiXCR, and retained in-frame beta chains. Merged by CDR3 protein, the rows form single entries marked with the most common genes and DNA. The sample data list approximately 480,000 distinct CDR3 sequences, and about 17% of these were observed just once. The biggest ten clones account for 12% of the sample. Read against the paper, the sample's time point label means: newly diagnosed GD, antithyroid drugs for less than 3 months. RNA was extracted from PBMCs in TRIzol for both TCR sequencing and RNA sequencing.

The same sample was also used in a study of T cells in Graves' hyperthyroidism and ophthalmopathy.

This specimen was peripheral blood mononuclear cells (PBMCs), taken at new diagnosis, from a patient treated with antithyroid drugs. Receptor source: a man aged 40-50 years with Graves disease. Donor details come from another sample of the same person, matched by shared clones.

This chain uses TRBV28 with TRBJ2-3; tentatively, D is TRBD2 (6 bases). The V end lost 5 bases, the J end lost 0 bases, and 12 bases lay between the germline ends. CDR1 and CDR2 (germline): MDHEN, SYDVKM. CDR3 length: 15 amino acids. The CDR3: CASSGGHKSTDTQYF. The DNA of the CDR3 is TGTGCCAGCAGTGGAGGGCACAAGAGCACAGATACGCAGTATTTT.

This clonotype was detected ten times or more. The chain joins TRBV7-8 to TRBJ1-2; D call uncertain. CDR1 SGHVS and CDR2 FQNEAQ come from the germline V gene. The CDR3 has 15 amino acids. Trimming cost V 1 base and J 1 base, with 10 bases left between them. The CDR3 spells CASSLEHTINYGYTF. The CDR3, as DNA: TGTGCCAGCAGCTTAGAACATACCATTAACTATGGCTACACCTTC.

This clonotype came up many times. V usage is TRBV7-8 and J usage is TRBJ1-5, with unresolved D. Germline V CDR1 and CDR2: SGHVS, FQNEAQ. V gave up 1 base and J gave up 0 bases, with 13 bases separating them. This CDR3 comprises 17 residues. Here the CDR3 DNA reads TGTGCCAGCAGCTTAGTATCGGCAGCCTTTAGCAATCAGCCCCAGCATTTT. This codes for CASSLVSAAFSNQPQHF. Full variable domain (rest looked up from reference TRBV7-8 and TRBJ1-5): GAGVSQSPRYKVAKRGQDVALRCDPISGHVSLFWYQQALGQGPEFLTYFQNEAQLDKSGLPSDRFFAERPEGSVSTLKIQRTQQEDSAVYLCASSLVSAAFSNQPQHFGDGTRLSIL.

In this sample, this clonotype turned up many times. The rearrangement links TRBV20-1 to TRBJ2-7, with D possibly called TRBD1 or TRBD2 (6 bases each). V lost 1 base, J lost 5 bases, and 12 bases lay in between. Germline CDR1 reads DFQATT; CDR2 reads SNEGSKA (reference sequence). The CDR3 has 13 residues. CDR3 residues: CSARVGGVHEQYF. DNA for the CDR3: TGCAGTGCTAGAGTGGGGGGCGTGCACGAGCAGTACTTC.

The chain carries TRBV10-3 and TRBJ2-1; 14 nucleotides match TRBD2. J gave up 3 bases and V 11 bases, and 18 bases lay outside the gene matches. The germline CDR1 and CDR2 sequences are ENHRY and SYGVKD. The CDR3 has 19 residues. The DNA of the CDR3 is TGTGCCCTCGGTTCCCAGGTGACTAGCGGGAGGGCCTACTACAATGAGCAGTTCTTC. It specifies CALGSQVTSGRAYYNEQFF.